This T cell receptor beta chain was identified in a study of beta chain features in type 1 diabetes (dated by TCRdb to between 2017 and 2018). Background for the entire study: Mean age, gender distribution, total cell number and subset yield did not differ between patients and healthy donors. A total of roughly 99,000,000 sorted cells were examined across all samples, and the number of cells per subset was strongly correlated with RNA yield. In the study, TCRB repertoires of sorted circulating CD4+ T cell subsets from recently diagnosed type 1 diabetes patients were compared with those of matched healthy donors. Regulatory and stem cell-like memory subsets were obtained from only 8 patients and roughly eight healthy donors, while naive and central memory subsets were obtained from all 30 or so donors.

About this clone: The antigen this receptor binds is unknown. The sample holds no much larger clone one base away, and base qualities are not on file.

From each donor, a single peripheral blood sample of about 100 mL on average was drawn into heparinised tubes. A BD FACSAria II and a panel including CD45RO, CCR7, CD25, CD127, CD95 and CD27 were used to sort naive, central memory, regulatory and stem cell-like memory CD4+ T cells. All sorted populations exceeded 95% purity. PBMCs were separated immediately by Lymphoprep density gradient centrifugation and were stained directly, without being cultured. So that batch effects would be minimized, each experiment stained and sorted samples in pairs, pairing one healthy donor with one patient. The entire isolated RNA was reverse transcribed using the High Capacity cDNA Reverse Transcription Kit, and thus expressed TCRB transcripts were sequenced. For stem cell-like memory T cell samples, survey-depth immunoSEQ sequencing was used, averaging about 930,000 total reads per sample. Sorted cells were lysed in RLT buffer, and RNA was extracted using DNase-treated RNeasy Micro or Mini kits according to cell number. Each cell subset was processed separately to prevent cross-contamination, with patient and healthy donor samples processed together. The immunoSEQ multiplex PCR was used to amplify TCRB sequences from cDNA, generating 87-bp fragments that spanned the CDR3 region. Sequencing of the amplicons was done on the Illumina HiSeq platform. For the original study's pipeline: Synthetic template baselines were used to correct PCR bias computationally, reads within Hamming distance 2 were collapsed, and singletons that could not be merged were discarded. Reads were aligned against IMGT to assign V, D and J genes, CDR3 length and insertions or deletions at six rearrangement sites. Within each subset, clonotype counts were normalized to sorted cell number, after which true diversity and Gini coefficients were computed with the tcR R package. The overlap coefficient, calculated on TCRB nucleotide sequences, was used to quantify repertoire sharing. TCRdb retrieved this table from immuneACCESS and kept in-frame rearrangements only. Not all clones are present; in checked studies, unresolved V genes account for under half, and no reason is known for the remainder. V and J calls plus clone size are reproduced from that table; the DNA served to infer D and trimming. The sample table records 70,000 to 95,000 clones; under 35% of these occur just once. The ten largest clones take up approximately 0.45% of the sample.

What the study reported, not specific to this receptor: Shorter templates might have been favored by PCR, but patient and control samples were amplified and corrected together, so both groups would have been affected equally by any skew. A moderate but significant shortening of TCRB CDR3 length was observed in type 1 diabetes patients in all four CD4+ subsets. Naive, central memory and regulatory TCRB repertoires appeared to be more alike among patients than among healthy donors. Fewer insertions and more nucleotide deletions at VDJ recombination sites were observed in patients with type 1 diabetes, implying thymic rearrangement abnormalities. Only small numbers of individuals were included in the HLA sub-analyses, which left unresolved whether HLA type had any influence on TCRB rearrangement. Sequencing cDNA rather than genomic DNA could over-represent highly expressing activated cells, although activation and CD3 levels did not differ between groups.

The TCR was taken from a woman in her late teens or twenties in good health. Sequenced sample: stem cell memory CD4+ T cells from blood. Read against the paper, the sample's cell subset or site label means: stem cell-like memory CD4+ T cells.

This receptor carries the CDR3 CASSVRFRGYTEAFF. The DNA sequence is TGTGCCAGCAGTGTCCGTTTTAGGGGATACACTGAAGCTTTCTTT. The receptor chain draws on TRBV6-1 and TRBJ1-1; possibly the D gene is TRBD1, per 5 matching bases. Counted from cysteine to phenylalanine, this CDR3 has 15 amino acids. The read is trimmed to its CDR3 DNA, 45 bases read in frame from base 1. The germline ends are 15 bases apart after V is trimmed by 4 bases and J by 3 bases. CDR1 and CDR2, looked up from the germline V gene, are MNHNS and SASEGT.